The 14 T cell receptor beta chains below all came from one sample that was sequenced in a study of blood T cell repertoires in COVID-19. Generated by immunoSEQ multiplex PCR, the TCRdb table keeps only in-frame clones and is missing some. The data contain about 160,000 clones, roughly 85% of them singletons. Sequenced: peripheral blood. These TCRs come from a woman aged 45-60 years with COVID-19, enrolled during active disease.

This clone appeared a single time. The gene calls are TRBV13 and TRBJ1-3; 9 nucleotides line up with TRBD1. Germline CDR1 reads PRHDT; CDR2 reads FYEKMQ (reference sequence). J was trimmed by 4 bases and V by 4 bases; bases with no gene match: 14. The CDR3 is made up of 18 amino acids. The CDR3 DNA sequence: TGTGCCAGCAGCTGGACCGGGACAGGGACCTTCGAGGGAAACACCATATATTTT. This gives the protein CASSWTGTGTFEGNTIYF.

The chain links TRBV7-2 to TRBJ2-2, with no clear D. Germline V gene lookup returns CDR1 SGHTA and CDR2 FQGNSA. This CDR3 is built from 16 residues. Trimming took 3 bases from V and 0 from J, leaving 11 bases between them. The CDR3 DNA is TGTGCCAGCAGCTTCCTGTCAGTCGCGAACACCGGGGAGCTGTTTTTT. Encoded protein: CASSFLSVANTGELFF.

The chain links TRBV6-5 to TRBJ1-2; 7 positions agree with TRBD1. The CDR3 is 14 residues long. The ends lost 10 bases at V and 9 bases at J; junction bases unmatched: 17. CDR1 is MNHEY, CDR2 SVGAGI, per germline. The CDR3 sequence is CATTPEGAPISYTF. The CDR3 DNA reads TGTGCCACCACTCCAGAGGGGGCGCCTATAAGCTACACCTTC.

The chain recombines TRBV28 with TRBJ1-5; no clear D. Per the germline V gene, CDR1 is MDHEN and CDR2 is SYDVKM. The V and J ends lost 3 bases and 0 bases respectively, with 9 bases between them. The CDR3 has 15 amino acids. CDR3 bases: TGTGCCAGCAGTTTCCCAGGTTATAGCAATCAGCCCCAGCATTTT. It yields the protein CASSFPGYSNQPQHF.

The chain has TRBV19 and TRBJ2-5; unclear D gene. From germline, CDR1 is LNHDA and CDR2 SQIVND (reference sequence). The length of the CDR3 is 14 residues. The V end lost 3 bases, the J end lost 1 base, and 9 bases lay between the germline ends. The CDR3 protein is CASSMPGSQETQYF. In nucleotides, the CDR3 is TGTGCCAGTAGTATGCCAGGATCCCAAGAGACCCAGTACTTC.

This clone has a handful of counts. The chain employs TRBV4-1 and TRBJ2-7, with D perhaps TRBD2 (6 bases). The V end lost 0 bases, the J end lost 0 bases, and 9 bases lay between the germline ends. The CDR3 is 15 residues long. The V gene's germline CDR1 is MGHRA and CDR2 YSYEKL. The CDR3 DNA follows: TGCGCCAGCAGCCAAGAGGGGAGGAGCTCCTACGAGCAGTACTTC. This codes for CASSQEGRSSYEQYF.

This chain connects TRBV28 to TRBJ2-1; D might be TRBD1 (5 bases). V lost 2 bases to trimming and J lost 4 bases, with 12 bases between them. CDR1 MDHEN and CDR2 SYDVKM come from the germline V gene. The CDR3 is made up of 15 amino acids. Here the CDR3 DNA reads TGTGCCAGCAGTTTAGGTTCCCAGGGATACAATGAGCAGTTCTTC. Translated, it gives CASSLGSQGYNEQFF.

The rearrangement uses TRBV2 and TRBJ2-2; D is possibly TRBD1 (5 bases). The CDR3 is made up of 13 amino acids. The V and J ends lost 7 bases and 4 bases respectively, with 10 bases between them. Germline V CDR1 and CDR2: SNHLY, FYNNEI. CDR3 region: CASMVDSTGELFF. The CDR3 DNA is TGTGCCAGCATGGTCGACAGCACCGGGGAGCTGTTTTTT.

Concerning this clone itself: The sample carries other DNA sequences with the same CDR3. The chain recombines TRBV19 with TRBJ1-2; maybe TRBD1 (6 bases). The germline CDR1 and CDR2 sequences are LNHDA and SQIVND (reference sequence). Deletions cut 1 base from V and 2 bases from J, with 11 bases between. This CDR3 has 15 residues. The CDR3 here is CASSIGAGVNYGYTF. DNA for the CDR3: TGTGCCAGTAGTATAGGAGCAGGGGTAAACTATGGCTACACCTTC. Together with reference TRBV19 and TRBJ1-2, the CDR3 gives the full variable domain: DGGITQSPKYLFRKEGQNVTLSCEQNLNHDAMYWYRQDPGQGLRLIYYSQIVNDFQKGDIAEGYSVSREKKESFPLTVTSAQKNPTAFYLCASSIGAGVNYGYTFGSGTRLTVV.

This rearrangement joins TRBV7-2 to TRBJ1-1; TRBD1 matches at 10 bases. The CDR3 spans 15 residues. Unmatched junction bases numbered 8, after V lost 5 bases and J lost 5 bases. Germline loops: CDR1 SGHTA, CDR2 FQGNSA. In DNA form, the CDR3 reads TGTGCCAGCAGCGCCGGACAGGGGGTAGGGACTGAAGCTTTCTTT. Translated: CASSAGQGVGTEAFF.

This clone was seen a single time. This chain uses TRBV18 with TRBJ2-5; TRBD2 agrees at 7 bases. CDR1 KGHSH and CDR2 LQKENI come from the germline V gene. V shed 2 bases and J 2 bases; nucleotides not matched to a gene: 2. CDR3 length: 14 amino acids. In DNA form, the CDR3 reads TGTGCCAGCTCACCAGAGCGGGATCAAGAGACCCAGTACTTC. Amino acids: CASSPERDQETQYF.

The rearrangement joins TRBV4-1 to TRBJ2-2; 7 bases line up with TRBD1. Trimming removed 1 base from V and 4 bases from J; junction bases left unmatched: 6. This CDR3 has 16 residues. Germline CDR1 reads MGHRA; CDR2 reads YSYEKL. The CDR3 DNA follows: TGCGCCAGCAGCCAAGGGGGACAGCTTCTCACCGGGGAGCTGTTTTTT. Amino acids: CASSQGGQLLTGELFF.

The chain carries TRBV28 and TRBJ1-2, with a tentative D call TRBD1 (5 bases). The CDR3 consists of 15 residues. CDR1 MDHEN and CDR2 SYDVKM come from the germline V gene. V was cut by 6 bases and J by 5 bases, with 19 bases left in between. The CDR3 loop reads CASSLAGEGVYGYTF. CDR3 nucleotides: TGTGCCAGCAGCCTAGCGGGGGAGGGAGTTTATGGCTACACCTTC.

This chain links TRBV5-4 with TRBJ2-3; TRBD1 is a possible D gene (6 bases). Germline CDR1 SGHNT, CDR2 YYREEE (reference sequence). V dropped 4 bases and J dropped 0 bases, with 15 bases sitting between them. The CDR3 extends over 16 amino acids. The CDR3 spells CASSHPGQPSTDTQYF. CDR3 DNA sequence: TGTGCCAGCAGCCACCCGGGACAACCAAGCACAGATACGCAGTATTTT.